This entry lists 30 T cell receptor beta chains sequenced from one sample in a study of control samples from healthy donors and cancer patients. Measured with immunoSEQ multiplex PCR; TCRdb has only the in-frame clones, and not every one. This table has around 77,000 clones, around 92% appearing once. Sample: blood. The receptors come from a woman between 55 and 75 years old in good health.

This sequence joins TRBV6-1 and TRBJ2-5; no definite D call. V lost 1 base and J 4 bases, leaving 7 bases between the germline ends. CDR1 is MNHNS, CDR2 SASEGT, per germline. The CDR3 length is 13 residues. CDR3 sequence reads: CASSEGVRETQYF. CDR3 bases: TGTGCCAGCAGTGAAGGTGTCAGAGAGACCCAGTACTTC.

The chain links TRBV19 to TRBJ1-4, with D hard to call. Deletions cut 0 bases from V and 11 bases from J, with 16 bases between. This CDR3 comprises 15 residues. Germline-derived CDR1 and CDR2 are LNHDA and SQIVND (reference sequence). CDR3 sequence reads: CASSIDPNSEVKLFF. CDR3 bases: TGTGCCAGTAGTATAGATCCCAATTCAGAAGTTAAACTGTTTTTT.

V gene TRBV4-1 combines with J gene TRBJ2-3, with a weak D call TRBD1 (6 bases). The CDR3 consists of 16 residues. The germline V gene encodes CDR1 MGHRA and CDR2 YSYEKL. Trimming shortened V by 6 bases and J by 3 bases, and 19 bases separated the two germline ends. The CDR3 nucleotides read TGCGCCAGCAGGCGAGACGGGACACCCTCGACAGATACGCAGTATTTT. This sequence encodes CASRRDGTPSTDTQYF.

The V gene is TRBV7-8, the J gene TRBJ2-7; a weak D match, TRBD1 (5 bases). V was shortened by 5 bases and J by 4 bases, with 15 bases between the two germline ends. The CDR3 sequence is 14 residues long. Germline V gives CDR1 SGHVS, CDR2 FQNEAQ. CDR3 protein: CASSLRGRVYEQYF. The CDR3 DNA reads TGTGCCAGCAGCCTAAGGGGAAGGGTATACGAGCAGTACTTC.

The table lists this clone with a count of one. The chain carries TRBV7-3 and TRBJ2-1; D is uncertain. Germline V gene sequence: CDR1 SGHTA, CDR2 FQGTGA. The V end lost 2 bases, the J end lost 7 bases, and 6 bases lay between the germline ends. The CDR3 totals 12 residues. Here the CDR3 reads CASSLYENEQFF. CDR3 coding DNA: TGTGCCAGCAGCTTATATGAGAATGAGCAGTTCTTC.

The genes are TRBV24-1 and TRBJ2-1, with TRBD2 identical over 7 bases. The V gene end was trimmed by 6 bases and the J gene end by 9 bases; junction bases not matched to a gene: 10. The germline gives CDR1 KGHDR, CDR2 SFDVKD. The CDR3 contains 14 residues. Written as DNA, the CDR3 is TGTGCCACCAGTTCGGTGGGGGGGGTAAGTGAGCAGTTCTTC. This encodes CATSSVGGVSEQFF.

The V gene is TRBV28, the J gene TRBJ2-7, with D possibly being TRBD1 (6 bases). The CDR3 consists of 13 residues. V lost 3 bases and J lost 4, with 10 bases in between. Per germline, CDR1 MDHEN and CDR2 SYDVKM. The chain's CDR3 is CASSLGQLYEQYF. CDR3 DNA: TGTGCCAGCAGTTTGGGACAATTATACGAGCAGTACTTC.

The rearrangement links TRBV5-1 to TRBJ1-5; tentatively, D is TRBD1 (6 bases). With 0 bases removed from V and 4 bases from J, the gap between germline ends came to 11 bases. CDR1 SGHRS and CDR2 YFSETQ come from the germline V gene. The CDR3 has 15 amino acids. CDR3 bases: TGCGCCAGCAGCTTGGTAGGGGACACAAATCAGCCCCAGCATTTT. It is translated as CASSLVGDTNQPQHF.

The rearrangement uses TRBV5-4 and TRBJ2-2; 10 positions match TRBD1. This CDR3 has 15 amino acids. The germline V gene has CDR1 SGHNT and CDR2 YYREEE (reference sequence). V dropped 3 bases and J dropped 7; count of bases not matched to a gene: 6. The DNA for the CDR3 is TGTGCCAGCAGCTCTGGGACAGGGGTGGGCGGGGAGCTGTTTTTT. It translates to CASSSGTGVGGELFF.

The genes are TRBV6-5 and TRBJ1-1; a possible D gene is TRBD1 (6 bases). This CDR3 spans 11 amino acids. Deletions cut 7 bases from V and 7 bases from J, with 10 bases between. Germline loops: CDR1 MNHEY, CDR2 SVGAGI. The CDR3 loop reads CASTRRGEAFF. The CDR3 DNA reads TGTGCCAGCACCCGCAGGGGTGAAGCTTTCTTT.

The chain uses TRBV4-1 and TRBJ2-2; no reliable D call. Germline CDR1 is MGHRA and CDR2 is YSYEKL. The CDR3 is 15 residues long. With 8 bases removed from V and 4 bases from J, the gap between germline ends came to 17 bases. DNA of the CDR3: TGCGCCAGCGGACGGGTGGCTTCGGGCACCGGGGAGCTGTTTTTT. Translation: CASGRVASGTGELFF.

V gene TRBV28 combines with J gene TRBJ1-6; no firm D call. Trimming removed 5 bases from V and 3 bases from J, with 17 bases in between. Per germline, CDR1 MDHEN and CDR2 SYDVKM. The CDR3 consists of 17 residues. The CDR3, as DNA: TGTGCCAGCAGTCCCTCCGGAGAGGAATTCTATAATTCACCCCTCCACTTT. It translates to CASSPSGEEFYNSPLHF.

The chain joins TRBV19 to TRBJ2-7; TRBD2 aligns across 8 bases. V was clipped by 2 bases and J by 0 bases; unmatched bases: 15. Germline assignment: CDR1 LNHDA and CDR2 SQIVND (reference sequence). The CDR3 has 19 amino acids. The CDR3 spells CASSIRGLSGGTSSYEQYF. The CDR3 DNA is TGTGCCAGTAGTATAAGGGGCCTGAGCGGCGGGACTAGCTCCTACGAGCAGTACTTC. Drawing the rest from reference TRBV19 and TRBJ2-7, the complete variable domain is DGGITQSPKYLFRKEGQNVTLSCEQNLNHDAMYWYRQDPGQGLRLIYYSQIVNDFQKGDIAEGYSVSREKKESFPLTVTSAQKNPTAFYLCASSIRGLSGGTSSYEQYFGPGTRLTVT.

This clone has just a few counts. The chain carries TRBV28 and TRBJ1-1; D call uncertain. This CDR3 spans 15 amino acids. The V gene's germline CDR1 is MDHEN and CDR2 SYDVKM. Trimming cost V 8 bases and J 1 base, with 17 bases left between them. For the CDR3, the DNA is TGTGCCAGCTCCCCCCGGGTCGCTGGGAACACTGAAGCTTTCTTT. This sequence encodes CASSPRVAGNTEAFF.

This sequence joins TRBV15 and TRBJ1-4; 7 bases fit TRBD1. The J segment lost 7 bases and the V segment lost 0 bases, leaving 11 bases of the junction unmatched. From germline, CDR1 is LNHNV and CDR2 YYDKDF (reference sequence). CDR3 length: 17 residues. The CDR3 here is CATSRDDWYRGPEKLFF. The CDR3 DNA sequence: TGTGCCACCAGCAGAGATGATTGGTACAGGGGCCCTGAAAAACTGTTTTTT.

This clone was seen a handful of times. A read error may account for a junction end that differs from germline. This sequence joins TRBV9 and TRBJ2-7; possible D gene TRBD2, 6 bases. The CDR3 is made up of 13 amino acids. The germline V gene encodes CDR1 SGDLS and CDR2 YYNGEE. The CDR3 sequence: CASSVGGAGLRAF. The CDR3 DNA reads as TGTGCCAGCAGCGTAGGCGGGGCAGGGCTGAGGGCTTTC.

The V call is TRBV6-5, the J call TRBJ2-2; a weak D match, TRBD2 (6 bases). Germline assignment: CDR1 MNHEY and CDR2 SVGAGI. The germline V and J ends were trimmed by 9 bases and 5 bases, with 13 bases remaining between them. The CDR3 is made up of 13 amino acids. The CDR3 loop reads CASQGGATGELFF. CDR3 in DNA: TGTGCCAGTCAGGGCGGGGCAACCGGGGAGCTGTTTTTT.

This clone was detected only once. V and J are TRBV15 and TRBJ1-5; D ambiguous. This CDR3 spans 14 amino acids. V lost 3 bases to trimming and J lost 0 bases, with 6 bases between them. From germline, CDR1 is LNHNV and CDR2 YYDKDF (reference sequence). The DNA of the CDR3 is TGTGCCACCAGCAGGGGTTATAGCAATCAGCCCCAGCATTTT. It yields the protein CATSRGYSNQPQHF.

This sequence joins TRBV28 and TRBJ1-1; perhaps TRBD1 as D (6 bases). Germline V gene lookup returns CDR1 MDHEN and CDR2 SYDVKM. The V gene lost 9 bases and the J gene lost 0 bases, with 11 bases spanning the gap. The CDR3 has 13 residues. For the CDR3, the DNA is TGTGCCAGTAGACAGGCCCTGAACACTGAAGCTTTCTTT. Protein sequence: CASRQALNTEAFF.

This clone was counted once. This chain joins TRBV5-1 and TRBJ1-1, with D maybe TRBD1 (5 bases). The CDR3 extends over 13 amino acids. Germline V gene lookup returns CDR1 SGHRS and CDR2 YFSETQ. V lost 3 bases and J 1 base, leaving 7 bases between the germline ends. The CDR3: CASSYQGNTEAFF. The CDR3 DNA is TGCGCCAGCAGCTATCAGGGGAACACTGAAGCTTTCTTT.

The rearrangement uses TRBV6-5 and TRBJ1-2, with a possible D match to TRBD1 (5 bases). Germline-derived CDR1 and CDR2 are MNHEY and SVGAGI. V was trimmed by 4 bases and J by 1 base, leaving 13 bases between them. The CDR3 extends over 15 amino acids. The CDR3 DNA is TGTGCCAGCAGTTTCGGTTCTCAGGGTAACTATGGCTACACCTTC. Protein product: CASSFGSQGNYGYTF.

This chain's CDR3 is CASSSSTGPGNTIYF. As DNA, the CDR3 is TGTGCCAGCAGCTCATCGACAGGGCCTGGAAACACCATATATTTT. The V call is TRBV5-5, the J call TRBJ1-3; 7 bases line up with TRBD1. The germline V gene has CDR1 SGHKS and CDR2 YYEKEE (reference sequence). Losses at the gene ends were 3 bases for V and 2 bases for J; bases not matched to a gene: 5. This CDR3 is built from 15 residues.

A remark on this clone: At the DNA level, this CDR3 is encoded by other sequences in the same sample as well. The V call is TRBV5-1, the J call TRBJ2-2, with D perhaps TRBD2 (5 bases). The CDR3 is 15 residues long. V shed 2 bases and J shed 0 bases, with 8 bases lying between them. Germline lookup yields CDR1 SGHRS and CDR2 YFSETQ. CDR3 sequence: CASSFSGTNTGELFF. In nucleotides, the CDR3 is TGCGCCAGCAGCTTCTCCGGGACGAACACCGGGGAGCTGTTTTTT.

The genes are TRBV15 and TRBJ2-7; 7 bases align to TRBD2. After removal of 3 bases from V and 5 bases from J, the junction contained 4 bases not matched to a gene. The germline V gene encodes CDR1 LNHNV and CDR2 YYDKDF (reference sequence). This CDR3 region has 13 residues. Written as DNA, the CDR3 is TGTGCCACCAGCAGTGCGGGAGTCCACGAGCAGTACTTC. Amino acid sequence: CATSSAGVHEQYF.

The J gene is TRBJ1-4, the V gene TRBV7-2; 7 bases match TRBD1. Per germline, CDR1 SGHTA and CDR2 FQGNSA. V dropped 1 base and J dropped 8; count of bases not matched to a gene: 4. The CDR3 sequence is 14 residues long. CDR3 DNA sequence: TGTGCCAGCAGCTTAGGGGACAGTAAGGAAAAACTGTTTTTT. Encoded protein: CASSLGDSKEKLFF.

The genes are TRBV6-5 and TRBJ1-2; D is uncertain. The CDR3 contains 15 residues. Looked up from germline, CDR1 is MNHEY and CDR2 is SVGAGI. V was trimmed by 0 bases and J by 0 bases, leaving 8 bases between them. CDR3 protein: CASSYSGIANYGYTF. The CDR3 nucleotides read TGTGCCAGCAGTTACTCGGGCATCGCTAACTATGGCTACACCTTC.

This chain joins TRBV30 and TRBJ1-1, with 8 bases that match TRBD1. After removal of 5 bases from V and 1 base from J, the junction contained 3 bases not matched to a gene. This CDR3 contains 13 residues. Germline V lookup: CDR1 GTSNPN, CDR2 SVGIG (reference sequence). This CDR3 is CAWDRGPNTEAFF. CDR3 coding DNA: TGTGCCTGGGACAGGGGCCCGAACACTGAAGCTTTCTTT.

The rearrangement uses TRBV29-1 and TRBJ2-3; possible D gene TRBD2, 5 bases. Germline V CDR1 and CDR2: SQVTM, ANQGSEA. The CDR3 loop spans 12 amino acids. Deletions cut 5 bases from V and 1 base from J, with 7 bases between. CDR3 sequence reads: CSVSSGTDTQYF. For the CDR3, the DNA is TGCAGCGTTAGTAGCGGCACAGATACGCAGTATTTT.

The J gene is TRBJ1-1, the V gene TRBV7-3; a weak D match, TRBD1 (6 bases). CDR3 size: 13 residues. V lost 6 bases to trimming and J lost 3 bases, with 11 bases between them. Germline CDR1 is SGHTA and CDR2 is FQGTGA. The CDR3 DNA is TGTGCCAGCAGTATACAGGGAGACACTGAAGCTTTCTTT. It codes for CASSIQGDTEAFF.

This clone appeared a single time. The chain couples TRBV28 to TRBJ2-7, with 8 bases fitting TRBD1. Germline-derived CDR1 and CDR2 are MDHEN and SYDVKM. The CDR3 covers 13 residues. With 5 bases clipped from V and 6 bases from J, the junction kept 6 bases outside the gene matches. CDR3 loop: CASSLGQGGEQYF. As DNA, the CDR3 is TGTGCCAGCAGTCTAGGACAGGGCGGCGAGCAGTACTTC.